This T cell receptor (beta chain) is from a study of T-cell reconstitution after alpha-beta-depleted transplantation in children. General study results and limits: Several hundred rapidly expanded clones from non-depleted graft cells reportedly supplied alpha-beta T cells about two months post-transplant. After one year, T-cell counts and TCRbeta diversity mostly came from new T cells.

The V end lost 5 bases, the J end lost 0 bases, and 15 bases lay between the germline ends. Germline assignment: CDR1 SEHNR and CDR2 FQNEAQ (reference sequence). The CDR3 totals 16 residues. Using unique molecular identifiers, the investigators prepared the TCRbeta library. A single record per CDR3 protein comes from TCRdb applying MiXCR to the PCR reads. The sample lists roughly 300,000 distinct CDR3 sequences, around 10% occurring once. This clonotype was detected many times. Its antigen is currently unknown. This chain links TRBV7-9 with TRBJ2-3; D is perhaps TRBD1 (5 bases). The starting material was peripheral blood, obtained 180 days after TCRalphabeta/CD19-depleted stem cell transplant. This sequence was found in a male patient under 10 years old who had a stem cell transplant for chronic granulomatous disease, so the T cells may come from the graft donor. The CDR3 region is CASSRGDPLSTDTQYF. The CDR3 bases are TGTGCCAGCAGCAGGGGCGACCCACTTAGCACAGATACGCAGTATTTT.